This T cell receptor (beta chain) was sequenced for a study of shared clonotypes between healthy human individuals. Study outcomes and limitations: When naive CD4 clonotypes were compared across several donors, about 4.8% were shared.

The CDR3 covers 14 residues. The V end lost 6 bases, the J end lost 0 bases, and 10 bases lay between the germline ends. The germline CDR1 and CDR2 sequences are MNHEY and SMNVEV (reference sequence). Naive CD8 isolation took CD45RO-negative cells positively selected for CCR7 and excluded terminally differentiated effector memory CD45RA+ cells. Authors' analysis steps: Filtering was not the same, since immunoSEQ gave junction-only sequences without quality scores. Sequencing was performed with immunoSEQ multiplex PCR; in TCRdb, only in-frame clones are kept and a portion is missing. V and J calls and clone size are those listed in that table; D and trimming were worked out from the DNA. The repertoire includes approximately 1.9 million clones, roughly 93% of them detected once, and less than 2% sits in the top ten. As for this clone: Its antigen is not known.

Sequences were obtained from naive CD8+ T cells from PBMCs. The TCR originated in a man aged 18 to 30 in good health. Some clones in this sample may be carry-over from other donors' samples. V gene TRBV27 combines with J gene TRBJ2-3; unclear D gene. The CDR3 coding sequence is TGTGCCAGCAGGTGGACGGTAAGCACAGATACGCAGTATTTT. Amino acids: CASRWTVSTDTQYF.